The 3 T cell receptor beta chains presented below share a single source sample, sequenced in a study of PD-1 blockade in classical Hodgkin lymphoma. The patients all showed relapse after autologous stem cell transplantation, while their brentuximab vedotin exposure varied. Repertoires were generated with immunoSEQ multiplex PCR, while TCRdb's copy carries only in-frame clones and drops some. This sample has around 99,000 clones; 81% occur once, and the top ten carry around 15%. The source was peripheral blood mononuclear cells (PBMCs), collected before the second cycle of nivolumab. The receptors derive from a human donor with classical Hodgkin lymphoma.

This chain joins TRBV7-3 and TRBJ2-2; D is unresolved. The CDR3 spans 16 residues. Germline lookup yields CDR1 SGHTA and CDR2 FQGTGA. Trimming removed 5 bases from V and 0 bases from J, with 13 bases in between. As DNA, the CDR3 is TGTGCCAGCAGCCCAACTGGCGGACCGAACACCGGGGAGCTGTTTTTT. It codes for CASSPTGGPNTGELFF.

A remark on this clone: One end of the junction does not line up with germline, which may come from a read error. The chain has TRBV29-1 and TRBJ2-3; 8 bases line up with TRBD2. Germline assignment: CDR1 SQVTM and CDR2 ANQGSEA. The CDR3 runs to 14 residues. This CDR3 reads CSVEGRTSTDAQYF. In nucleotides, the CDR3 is TGCAGCGTTGAAGGGCGGACTAGCACAGATGCGCAGTATTTT.

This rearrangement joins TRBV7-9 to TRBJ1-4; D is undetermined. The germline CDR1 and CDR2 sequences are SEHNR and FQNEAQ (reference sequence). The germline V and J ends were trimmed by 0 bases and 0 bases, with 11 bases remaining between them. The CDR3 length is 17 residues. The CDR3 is CASSLATSASTNEKLFF. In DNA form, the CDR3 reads TGTGCCAGCAGCTTAGCAACGAGTGCATCAACTAATGAAAAACTGTTTTTT. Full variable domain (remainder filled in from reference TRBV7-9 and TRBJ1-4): DTGVSQNPRHKITKRGQNVTFRCDPISEHNRLYWYRQTLGQGPEFLTYFQNEAQLEKSRLLSDRFSAERPKGSFSTLEIQRTEQGDSAMYLCASSLATSASTNEKLFFGSGTQLSVL.